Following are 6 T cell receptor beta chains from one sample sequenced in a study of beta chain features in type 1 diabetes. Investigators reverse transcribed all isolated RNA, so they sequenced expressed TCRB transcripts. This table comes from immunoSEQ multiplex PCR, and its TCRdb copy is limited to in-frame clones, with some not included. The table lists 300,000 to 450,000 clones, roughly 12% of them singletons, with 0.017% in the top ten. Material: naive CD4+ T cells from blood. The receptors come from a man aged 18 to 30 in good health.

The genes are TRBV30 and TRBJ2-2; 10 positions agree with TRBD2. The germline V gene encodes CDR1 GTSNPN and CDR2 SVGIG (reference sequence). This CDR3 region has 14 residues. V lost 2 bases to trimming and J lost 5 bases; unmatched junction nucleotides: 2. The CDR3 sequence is CAWSTSGVTGELFF. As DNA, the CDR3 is TGTGCCTGGAGTACTAGCGGGGTAACCGGGGAGCTGTTTTTT.

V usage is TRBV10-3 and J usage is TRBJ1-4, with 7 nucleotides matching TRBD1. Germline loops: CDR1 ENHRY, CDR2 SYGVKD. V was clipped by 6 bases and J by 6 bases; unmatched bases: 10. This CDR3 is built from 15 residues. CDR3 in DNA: TGTGCCATCAGGAAAACAGGGGAGGCGGATGAAAAACTGTTTTTT. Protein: CAIRKTGEADEKLFF.

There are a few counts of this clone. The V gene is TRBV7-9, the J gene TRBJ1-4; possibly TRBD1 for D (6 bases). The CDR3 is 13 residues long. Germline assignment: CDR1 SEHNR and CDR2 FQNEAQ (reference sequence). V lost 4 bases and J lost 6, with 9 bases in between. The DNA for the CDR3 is TGTGCCAGCAGCTCTCAGGGGTATGAAAAACTGTTTTTT. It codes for CASSSQGYEKLFF.

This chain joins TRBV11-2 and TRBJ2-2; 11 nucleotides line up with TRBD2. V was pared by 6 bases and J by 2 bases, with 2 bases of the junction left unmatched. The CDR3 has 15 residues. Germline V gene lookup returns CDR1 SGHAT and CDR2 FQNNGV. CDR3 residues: CASRLAGANTGELFF. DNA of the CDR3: TGTGCCAGCAGACTAGCGGGAGCAAACACCGGGGAGCTGTTTTTT.

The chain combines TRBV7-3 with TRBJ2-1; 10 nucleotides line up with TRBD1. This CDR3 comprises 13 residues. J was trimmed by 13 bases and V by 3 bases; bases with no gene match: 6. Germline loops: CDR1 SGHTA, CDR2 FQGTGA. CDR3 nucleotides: TGTGCCAGCAGCTTTCCGGGACAGGGGCCCCAGTTCTTC. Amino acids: CASSFPGQGPQFF.

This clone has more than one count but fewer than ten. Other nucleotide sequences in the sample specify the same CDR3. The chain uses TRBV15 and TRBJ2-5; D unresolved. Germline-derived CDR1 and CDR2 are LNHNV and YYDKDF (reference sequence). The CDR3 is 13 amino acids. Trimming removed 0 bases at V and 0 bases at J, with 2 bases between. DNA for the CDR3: TGTGCCACCAGCAGAGATAACCAAGAGACCCAGTACTTC. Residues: CATSRDNQETQYF.